The clone carrying this TCR beta chain was seen at least ten times. This sample was taken from a study of T cell repertoires in cytomegalovirus infection. At the level of the study: In public TCR beta signatures, there were indications of both CMV infection and matching HLA type.

From germline, CDR1 is LNHDA and CDR2 SQIVND (reference sequence). V was cut by 3 bases and J by 0 bases, with 12 bases left in between. The CDR3 covers 15 residues. In TCRdb, the reads were re-called with MiXCR into one record per CDR3 protein. The sample has 290,000 or so distinct CDR3 sequences, around 10% seen once; the top ten hold around 2.6%. The chain links TRBV19 to TRBJ2-7, with D uncertain. This sequence originates from a human donor in good health (CMV status not recorded). Some clones in this sample may be carry-over from other donors' samples. Input material: PBMCs. The CDR3 bases are TGTGCCAGTAGTATCCACTCGCAGAGCTCCTACGAGCAGTACTTC. It yields the protein CASSIHSQSSYEQYF.